The 32 T cell receptor beta chains listed next were all sequenced from one sample in a study of T cell responses to AZD1222 COVID-19 vaccine. Only in-frame clones appear in the TCRdb table, and some are missing; sequencing was by immunoSEQ multiplex PCR. This repertoire shows 130,000 or so clones, around 92% found once; its top ten account for about 3%. The source was peripheral blood, collected on day 0 of AZD1222 vaccination. These receptors originate from an adult in good health.

The chain uses TRBV11-2 and TRBJ1-1; the match to TRBD1 covers 10 bases. Germline assignment: CDR1 SGHAT and CDR2 FQNNGV. V lost 1 base and J lost 0; bases outside the gene matches: 2. The CDR3 consists of 16 residues. CDR3 sequence: CASSLGGTGVNTEAFF. CDR3 DNA: TGTGCCAGCAGCTTAGGGGGGACAGGGGTGAACACTGAAGCTTTCTTT.

The chain recombines TRBV25-1 with TRBJ1-2, with 9 positions matching TRBD1. J lost 5 bases, V lost 7 bases, and 5 bases had no gene match. From germline, CDR1 is MGHDK and CDR2 SYGVNS. The CDR3 sequence is 13 residues long. The CDR3 DNA is TGTGCCAGCAATTACGGGACAGGGTATGGCTACACCTTC. Translation gives CASNYGTGYGYTF.

The chain links TRBV28 to TRBJ2-1, with 9 bases matching TRBD2. This CDR3 is 14 amino acids long. Germline loops: CDR1 MDHEN, CDR2 SYDVKM. J was trimmed by 9 bases and V by 1 base; bases with no gene match: 4. The CDR3: CASSLLREGSEQFF. CDR3 DNA: TGTGCCAGCAGTTTATTGCGGGAGGGTTCTGAGCAGTTCTTC.

This chain links TRBV28 with TRBJ1-2; TRBD1 matches 8 bases. Losses at the gene ends were 6 bases for V and 8 bases for J; bases not matched to a gene: 20. This CDR3 region has 17 residues. Germline V CDR1 and CDR2: MDHEN, SYDVKM. CDR3 coding DNA: TGTGCCAGCAGCCTTAGGGGGAAACCAGGGGGCGCAGACGGCTACACCTTC. It yields the protein CASSLRGKPGGADGYTF.

CDR3 DNA sequence: TGTGCCAGCAGTTTATCGCGGGGCGACACTGAAGCTTTCTTT. Its protein product is CASSLSRGDTEAFF. The chain joins TRBV28 to TRBJ1-1, with D possibly being TRBD1 (5 bases). V lost 1 base to trimming and J lost 3 bases, with 9 bases between them. The CDR3 length is 14 residues. CDR1 and CDR2 (germline): MDHEN, SYDVKM.

This rearrangement joins TRBV5-1 to TRBJ1-3; D is unclear. The CDR3 has 11 amino acids. Trimming removed 5 bases from V and 4 bases from J, with 4 bases in between. Germline assignment: CDR1 SGHRS and CDR2 YFSETQ. CDR3 in amino acids: CASSWGNTIYF. Here the CDR3 DNA reads TGCGCCAGCAGTTGGGGAAACACCATATATTTT. Together with reference TRBV5-1 and TRBJ1-3, the CDR3 gives the full variable domain: KAGVTQTPRYLIKTRGQQVTLSCSPISGHRSVSWYQQTPGQGLQFLFEYFSETQRNKGNFPGRFSGRQFSNSRSEMNVSTLELGDSALYLCASSWGNTIYFGEGSWLTVV.

This rearrangement joins TRBV4-2 to TRBJ2-3; 11 bases agree with TRBD2. The CDR3 spans 17 residues. The V gene's germline CDR1 is LGHNA and CDR2 YNFKEQ. V trimming: 0 bases; J trimming: 4 bases; junction bases outside the gene matches: 6. Written as DNA, the CDR3 is TGTGCCAGCAGCCAAGAGTTAGCGGGGGGGCCGGCAGATACGCAGTATTTT. It translates to CASSQELAGGPADTQYF.

A single count supports this clone. The chain has TRBV5-1 and TRBJ1-2; 8 bases map to TRBD1. Germline-derived CDR1 and CDR2 are SGHRS and YFSETQ. The CDR3 extends over 16 amino acids. V dropped 4 bases and J dropped 1; count of bases not matched to a gene: 9. The CDR3 is CASSVTSGQDNYGYTF. CDR3 bases: TGCGCCAGCAGCGTGACTTCGGGACAGGATAACTATGGCTACACCTTC.

V usage is TRBV28 and J usage is TRBJ1-2, with D possibly being TRBD1 (5 bases). The CDR3 has 15 amino acids. Looked up from germline, CDR1 is MDHEN and CDR2 is SYDVKM. V was clipped by 5 bases and J by 5 bases, with 18 bases between them. CDR3 in amino acids: CASSTDTGQGYGYTF. CDR3 nucleotides: TGTGCCAGCAGTACCGACACAGGTCAGGGATATGGCTACACCTTC.

This rearrangement joins TRBV18 to TRBJ2-2, with a weak D call TRBD1 (5 bases). V was shortened by 1 base and J by 4 bases, with 10 bases between the two germline ends. CDR1 is KGHSH and CDR2 is LQKENI in the germline V gene. The CDR3 length is 15 residues. The CDR3 is CASSPLFDSTGELFF. DNA for the CDR3: TGTGCCAGCTCACCACTTTTTGACAGCACCGGGGAGCTGTTTTTT.

This chain joins TRBV3-1 (or the pseudogene TRBV3-2) and TRBJ1-1; D is ambiguous. Germline CDR1 is LGHDT and CDR2 is YNNKEL (reference sequence). This CDR3 comprises 13 residues. Deletions cut 2 bases from V and 0 bases from J, with 4 bases between. CDR3 DNA sequence: TGTGCCAGCAGCCAATTGGTGAACACTGAAGCTTTCTTT. Its translation is CASSQLVNTEAFF.

The chain joins TRBV11-2 to TRBJ1-3; tentative D call: TRBD1 (6 bases). Germline lookup yields CDR1 SGHAT and CDR2 FQNNGV. V was cut by 4 bases and J by 2 bases, with 21 bases left in between. CDR3 length: 18 amino acids. In DNA form, the CDR3 reads TGTGCCAGCAGCTCTGGTAGGGGCAGGGGATGGCCTGGAAACACCATATATTTT. This gives the protein CASSSGRGRGWPGNTIYF.

The chain employs TRBV7-6 and TRBJ2-2; the match to TRBD2 covers 14 bases. The CDR3 is 17 amino acids. V gave up 3 bases and J gave up 6 bases; unmatched junction bases: 6. In germline, CDR1 is SGHVS, CDR2 FNYEAQ. The CDR3: CASSFGTSGSRSGELFF. The CDR3 coding sequence is TGTGCCAGCAGCTTCGGGACTAGCGGGAGTAGGTCCGGGGAGCTGTTTTTT.

Concerning this clone itself: The sample carries other DNA sequences with the same CDR3. As DNA, the CDR3 is TGTGCCAGCAGCTTAGCTGGGGGCGGCGAAAAACTGTTTTTT. This translates into CASSLAGGGEKLFF. This chain connects TRBV7-2 to TRBJ1-4; tentative D call: TRBD1 (6 bases). Germline loops: CDR1 SGHTA, CDR2 FQGNSA. The V and J ends lost 0 bases and 8 bases respectively, with 10 bases between them. This CDR3 has 14 amino acids. Complete variable domain (other parts from reference TRBV7-2 and TRBJ1-4): GAGVSQSPSNKVTEKGKDVELRCDPISGHTALYWYRQSLGQGLEFLIYFQGNSAPDKSGLPSDRFSAERTGGSVSTLTIQRTQQEDSAVYLCASSLAGGGEKLFFGSGTQLSVL.

The rearrangement uses TRBV7-9 and TRBJ2-7; maybe TRBD1 (6 bases). The germline V and J ends were trimmed by 5 bases and 5 bases, with 10 bases remaining between them. Germline loops: CDR1 SEHNR, CDR2 FQNEAQ (reference sequence). The CDR3 consists of 12 residues. CDR3 DNA: TGTGCCAGCAGCCAGACAGGCGACGAGCAGTACTTC. Amino acids: CASSQTGDEQYF. Drawing the rest from reference TRBV7-9 and TRBJ2-7, the complete variable domain is DTGVSQNPRHKITKRGQNVTFRCDPISEHNRLYWYRQTLGQGPEFLTYFQNEAQLEKSRLLSDRFSAERPKGSFSTLEIQRTEQGDSAMYLCASSQTGDEQYFGPGTRLTVT.

The V and J genes are TRBV4-1 and TRBJ2-2; TRBD1 might be the D (7 bases). V shed 1 base and J shed 6 bases, with 21 bases lying between them. This CDR3 spans 18 amino acids. Germline CDR1 and CDR2: MGHRA and YSYEKL. In DNA, the CDR3 is TGCGCCAGCAGCCAAGGGGCCCCGGGACAGATAGCGGCCGGGGAGCTGTTTTTT. It translates to CASSQGAPGQIAAGELFF.

V gene TRBV30 combines with J gene TRBJ1-2, with D unresolved. CDR1 and CDR2 (germline): GTSNPN, SVGIG (reference sequence). The V end was cut by 0 bases, the J end by 3 bases, with 11 bases between. There are 14 residues in the CDR3. CDR3 in amino acids: CAWSVLARHYGYTF. For the CDR3, the DNA is TGTGCCTGGAGTGTACTGGCCAGACACTATGGCTACACCTTC.

Only a few counts were recorded for this clone. The chain links TRBV19 to TRBJ1-4; TRBD1 might be the D (6 bases). V was clipped by 5 bases and J by 3 bases, with 13 bases between them. CDR3 length: 15 residues. CDR1 and CDR2 from the germline V gene are LNHDA and SQIVND (reference sequence). This CDR3 is CASSRRGRSNEKLFF. In DNA form, the CDR3 reads TGTGCCAGTAGTCGGAGGGGGAGATCTAATGAAAAACTGTTTTTT.

The chain carries TRBV10-3 and TRBJ1-5, with D possibly TRBD1 on 5 matching bases. Looked up from germline, CDR1 is ENHRY and CDR2 is SYGVKD. The V and J ends lost 2 bases and 0 bases respectively, with 11 bases between them. This CDR3 contains 16 residues. CDR3 nucleotides: TGTGCCATCAGTGAGGACAGCTTCTATAGCAATCAGCCCCAGCATTTT. Residues: CAISEDSFYSNQPQHF.

The chain couples TRBV5-1 to TRBJ2-3; 11 positions agree with TRBD2. The CDR3 is 15 amino acids. The junction had 7 bases not matched to a gene; V was cut back by 3 bases and J by 7 bases. Germline-derived CDR1 and CDR2 are SGHRS and YFSETQ. CDR3 sequence: CASSWTSGSLYTQYF. The CDR3 DNA is TGCGCCAGCAGCTGGACTAGCGGGTCATTATATACGCAGTATTTT.

The CDR3 DNA follows: TGTGCCAGCAGTGACAACTCTGGGGCCAACGTCCTGACTTTC. Translated: CASSDNSGANVLTF. The chain carries TRBV6-2 or TRBV6-3 and TRBJ2-6; D gene unclear. Germline V CDR1 and CDR2: MNHEY, SVGEGT. Deletions cut 5 bases from V and 0 bases from J, with 5 bases between. CDR3 length: 14 amino acids.

The chain recombines TRBV18 with TRBJ2-7; TRBD2 agrees at 15 bases. CDR1 is KGHSH and CDR2 is LQKENI in the germline V gene. The CDR3 spans 17 residues. V was clipped by 3 bases and J by 2 bases; unmatched bases: 5. The CDR3 loop reads CASSPGTSGGPTYEQYF. The CDR3 region has the DNA TGTGCCAGCTCACCTGGGACTAGCGGGGGGCCCACCTACGAGCAGTACTTC.

This clone was counted between two and nine times. V usage is TRBV11-2 and J usage is TRBJ1-2, with 9 nucleotides matching TRBD1. The V segment lost 6 bases and the J segment 6 bases; nucleotides outside the gene matches: 11. The CDR3 sequence is 15 residues long. CDR1 is SGHAT, CDR2 FQNNGV, per germline. CDR3 region: CASSRLQRTGDGYTF. Written as DNA, the CDR3 is TGTGCCAGCAGTAGACTTCAGAGGACAGGGGATGGCTACACCTTC.

This rearrangement joins TRBV7-8 to TRBJ1-2, with D tentatively TRBD1 (6 bases). Germline V gives CDR1 SGHVS, CDR2 FQNEAQ. This CDR3 is built from 19 residues. With 0 bases removed from V and 1 base from J, the gap between germline ends came to 21 bases. CDR3 sequence: CASSLAPRGKPLINYGYTF. CDR3 in DNA: TGTGCCAGCAGCTTAGCGCCCAGGGGAAAACCGTTAATTAACTATGGCTACACCTTC.

CDR3 coding DNA: TGTGCCAGCAGCGTGGGACTTCCCTACAATGAGCAGTTCTTC. Translation: CASSVGLPYNEQFF. The gene calls are TRBV9 and TRBJ2-1; D may be TRBD2 (6 bases). The length of the CDR3 is 14 residues. V lost 2 bases and J lost 2, with 8 bases in between. Germline CDR1 SGDLS, CDR2 YYNGEE. The full variable domain, in which reference TRBV9 and TRBJ2-1 provide the parts outside the CDR3, is DSGVTQTPKHLITATGQRVTLRCSPRSGDLSVYWYQQSLDQGLQFLIQYYNGEERAKGNILERFSAQQFPDLHSELNLSSLELGDSALYFCASSVGLPYNEQFFGPGTRLTVL.

About this clone itself: The germline gene is not matched at one end of the junction; a read error may be the cause. The chain uses TRBV6-1 and TRBJ1-2; D is unclear. The CDR3 is 16 amino acids. CDR1 and CDR2 (germline): MNHNS, SASEGT. The CDR3 spells CASSEALSSTVYGYTF. Written as DNA, the CDR3 is TGTGCCAGCAGTGAAGCTCTCTCGTCTACGGTCTATGGCTATACCTTC.

The chain couples TRBV7-6 to TRBJ1-3; D not certain. V lost 1 base, J lost 0 bases, and 10 bases lay in between. This CDR3 region has 16 residues. Per the germline V gene, CDR1 is SGHVS and CDR2 is FNYEAQ. CDR3 coding DNA: TGTGCCAGCAGCTTAGGGGTACGGTCCTCTGGAAACACCATATATTTT. Protein: CASSLGVRSSGNTIYF.

The rearrangement uses TRBV19 and TRBJ1-2; D unclear. Trimming stripped 3 bases from V and 1 base from J, with 9 bases between. The CDR3 runs 14 residues. CDR1 and CDR2 (germline): LNHDA, SQIVND (reference sequence). The CDR3 DNA reads TGTGCCAGTAGTATGGACGGACTTAACTATGGCTACACCTTC. Translation: CASSMDGLNYGYTF.

The CDR3 nucleotides are TGTGCCAGCAGCCCCATCCGGGCGGGGACTGAAGCTTTCTTT. Translation: CASSPIRAGTEAFF. This rearrangement joins TRBV9 to TRBJ1-1; D unclear. The CDR3 totals 14 residues. Germline loops: CDR1 SGDLS, CDR2 YYNGEE. V gave up 4 bases and J gave up 5 bases, with 15 bases separating them.

This chain uses TRBV7-9 with TRBJ2-2, with D uncertain. The CDR3 runs to 16 residues. V lost 3 bases to trimming and J lost 2 bases, with 13 bases between them. Germline V gives CDR1 SEHNR, CDR2 FQNEAQ (reference sequence). The DNA for the CDR3 is TGTGCCAGCAGCTTTTTTGGTGGGGTCAACACCGGGGAGCTGTTTTTT. Amino acid sequence: CASSFFGGVNTGELFF. The complete variable domain, with remaining parts taken from reference TRBV7-9 and TRBJ2-2, reads DTGVSQNPRHKITKRGQNVTFRCDPISEHNRLYWYRQTLGQGPEFLTYFQNEAQLEKSRLLSDRFSAERPKGSFSTLEIQRTEQGDSAMYLCASSFFGGVNTGELFFGEGSRLTVL.

The chain recombines TRBV6-5 with TRBJ2-2; 8 bases match TRBD1. Germline values: CDR1 MNHEY, CDR2 SVGAGI. V trimming: 7 bases; J trimming: 9 bases; junction bases outside the gene matches: 7. The CDR3 is made up of 13 amino acids. This chain's CDR3 is CASTNGQGRELFF. DNA of the CDR3: TGTGCCAGCACTAACGGACAGGGAAGGGAGCTGTTTTTT.

This chain links TRBV28 with TRBJ1-1; tentatively, D is TRBD1 (5 bases). Germline CDR1 MDHEN, CDR2 SYDVKM. Trimming cost V 3 bases and J 5 bases, with 13 bases left between them. This CDR3 has 14 amino acids. The CDR3 DNA follows: TGTGCCAGCAGTTTTTCAGGGCCGAGGACTGAAGCTTTCTTT. Translating it yields CASSFSGPRTEAFF.